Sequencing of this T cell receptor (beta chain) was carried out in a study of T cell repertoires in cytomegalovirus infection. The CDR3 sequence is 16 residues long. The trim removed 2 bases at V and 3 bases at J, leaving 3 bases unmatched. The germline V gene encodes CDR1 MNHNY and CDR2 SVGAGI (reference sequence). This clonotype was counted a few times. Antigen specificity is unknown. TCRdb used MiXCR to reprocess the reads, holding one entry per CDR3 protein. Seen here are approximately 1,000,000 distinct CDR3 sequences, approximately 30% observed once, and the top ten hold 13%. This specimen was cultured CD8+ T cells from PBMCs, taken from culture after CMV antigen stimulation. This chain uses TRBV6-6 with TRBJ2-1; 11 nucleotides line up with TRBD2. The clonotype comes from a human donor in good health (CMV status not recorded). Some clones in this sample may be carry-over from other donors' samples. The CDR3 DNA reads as TGTGCCAGCAGTTACGCGACTAGCGGGGTCTACAATGAGCAGTTCTTC. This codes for CASSYATSGVYNEQFF.